This T cell receptor beta chain emerged from a study of beta chain features in type 1 diabetes. Looked up from germline, CDR1 is KGHSH and CDR2 is LQKENI. The CDR3 sequence is 14 residues long. V was shortened by 6 bases and J by 3 bases, with 14 bases between the two germline ends. This clone has more than one count but fewer than ten. Every isolated RNA sample was fully reverse transcribed, so sequencing captured expressed TCRB transcripts. Using immunoSEQ multiplex PCR, the repertoire was profiled, and TCRdb retains in-frame clones only, with some absent. The sample consists of some 150,000 clones, about 9.1% of them appearing once.

The sequence was obtained from a woman between 40 and 50 years old in good health. This chain connects TRBV18 to TRBJ1-1, with a tentative D call TRBD1 (6 bases). Sequencing was done on a sample of central memory CD4+ T cells from blood. CDR3 residues: CASSIQGVDTEAFF. In DNA, the CDR3 is TGTGCCAGCTCCATACAGGGAGTGGACACTGAAGCTTTCTTT. Full variable domain (missing parts from reference TRBV18 and TRBJ1-1): NAGVMQNPRHLVRRRGQEARLRCSPMKGHSHVYWYRQLPEEGLKFMVYLQKENIIDESGMPKERFSAEFPKEGPSILRIQQVVRGDSAAYFCASSIQGVDTEAFFGQGTRLTVV.